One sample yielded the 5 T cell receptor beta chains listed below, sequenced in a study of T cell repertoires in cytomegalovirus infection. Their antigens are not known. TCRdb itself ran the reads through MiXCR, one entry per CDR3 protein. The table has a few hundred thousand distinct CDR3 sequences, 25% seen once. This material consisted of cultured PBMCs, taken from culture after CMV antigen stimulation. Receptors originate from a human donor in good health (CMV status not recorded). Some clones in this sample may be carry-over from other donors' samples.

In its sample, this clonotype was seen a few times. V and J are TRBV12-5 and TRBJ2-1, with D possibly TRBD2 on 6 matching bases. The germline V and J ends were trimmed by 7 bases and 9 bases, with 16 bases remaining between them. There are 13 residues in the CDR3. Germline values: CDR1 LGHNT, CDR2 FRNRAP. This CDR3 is CASAPWGGREQFF. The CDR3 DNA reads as TGTGCTAGTGCCCCCTGGGGAGGACGTGAGCAGTTCTTC.

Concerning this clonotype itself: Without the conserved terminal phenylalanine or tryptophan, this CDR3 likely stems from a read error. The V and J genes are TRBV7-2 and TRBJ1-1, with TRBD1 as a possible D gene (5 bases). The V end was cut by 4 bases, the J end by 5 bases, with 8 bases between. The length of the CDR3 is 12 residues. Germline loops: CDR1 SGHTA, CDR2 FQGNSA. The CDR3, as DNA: TGTGCCAGCAGCTACGGGGGTACTGAAGCTTTCCTT. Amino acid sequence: CASSYGGTEAFL.

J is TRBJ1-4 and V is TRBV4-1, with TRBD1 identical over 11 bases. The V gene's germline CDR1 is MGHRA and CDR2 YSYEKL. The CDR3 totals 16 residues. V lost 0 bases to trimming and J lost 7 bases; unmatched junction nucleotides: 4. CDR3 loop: CASSQDQGQGGEKLFF. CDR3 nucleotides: TGCGCCAGCAGCCAAGATCAGGGACAGGGGGGTGAAAAACTGTTTTTT.

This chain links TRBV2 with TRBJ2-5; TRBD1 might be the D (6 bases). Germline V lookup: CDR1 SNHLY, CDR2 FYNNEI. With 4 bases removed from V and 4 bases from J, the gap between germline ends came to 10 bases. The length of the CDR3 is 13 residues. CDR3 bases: TGTGCCAGCAGTGTCAGGGGCCGAGAGACCCAGTACTTC. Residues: CASSVRGRETQYF.

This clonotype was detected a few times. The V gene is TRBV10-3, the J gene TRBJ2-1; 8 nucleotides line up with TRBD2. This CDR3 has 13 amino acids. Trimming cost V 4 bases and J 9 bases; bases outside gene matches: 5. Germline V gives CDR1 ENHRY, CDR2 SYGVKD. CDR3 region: CAISGGLGAEQFF. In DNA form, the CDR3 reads TGTGCCATCAGTGGGGGACTAGGGGCTGAGCAGTTCTTC.